Listed here are 12 T cell receptor beta chains from one sample, sequenced in a study of response to subunit inactivated influenza vaccine. TCRdb ran MiXCR on the RT-PCR reads and lists one entry per CDR3 protein. The sample includes 550,000 to 800,000 distinct CDR3 sequences, about 15% of them seen just once. The sample here was PBMCs from blood, taken less than 15 days before vaccination. Receptors were obtained from a middle-aged man who received an inactivated influenza vaccine.

The chain is built from TRBV28 and TRBJ2-2; no reliable D call. The V end was cut by 3 bases, the J end by 0 bases, with 14 bases between. This CDR3 has 17 residues. Germline CDR1 is MDHEN and CDR2 is SYDVKM. The CDR3 region is CASSFVLGRSNTGELFF. Written as DNA, the CDR3 is TGTGCCAGCAGTTTTGTCTTAGGTCGATCGAACACCGGGGAGCTGTTTTTT.

This clonotype appeared a few times. The chain recombines TRBV4-1 with TRBJ2-7; 7 bases match TRBD2. Germline CDR1 is MGHRA and CDR2 is YSYEKL. V lost 4 bases and J lost 1; bases outside the gene matches: 7. CDR3 size: 15 residues. CDR3 nucleotides: TGCGCCAGCAGCCCCGGAAGGGGAGGGTCCTACGAGCAGTACTTC. Its translation is CASSPGRGGSYEQYF.

This clonotype occurred a few times. This sequence joins TRBV12-3 or TRBV12-4 and TRBJ2-1; D may be TRBD2 (6 bases). V lost 5 bases to trimming and J lost 7 bases, with 15 bases between them. This CDR3 has 14 residues. The CDR3 is CASSPTTSGNEQFF. The CDR3 bases are TGTGCCAGCAGTCCGACGACTAGTGGGAATGAGCAGTTCTTC.

The table lists this clonotype with a few counts. The rearrangement uses TRBV6-5 and TRBJ1-4, with D perhaps TRBD1 (6 bases). The V gene's germline CDR1 is MNHEY and CDR2 SVGAGI. Deletions cut 0 bases from V and 6 bases from J, with 11 bases between. The CDR3 has 15 residues. This CDR3 reads CASSYSQGSDEKLFF. CDR3 in DNA: TGTGCCAGCAGTTACTCGCAGGGGAGTGATGAAAAACTGTTTTTT.

J is TRBJ1-1 and V is TRBV5-1; TRBD1 agrees at 7 bases. The CDR3 extends over 17 amino acids. The V segment lost 5 bases and the J segment 1 base; nucleotides outside the gene matches: 14. Germline lookup yields CDR1 SGHRS and CDR2 YFSETQ. In DNA, the CDR3 is TGCGCCAGCAGTCGACGAAGCACAGGGGCAGGGAACACTGAAGCTTTCTTT. It specifies CASSRRSTGAGNTEAFF.

This clonotype has just a few counts. This chain uses TRBV5-1 with TRBJ1-5, with D unclear. The CDR3 contains 16 residues. V was shortened by 4 bases and J by 2 bases, with 16 bases between the two germline ends. CDR1 and CDR2 from the germline V gene are SGHRS and YFSETQ. The CDR3: CASSLGNGRGNQPQHF. In nucleotides, the CDR3 is TGCGCCAGCAGCCTGGGGAACGGGCGAGGCAATCAGCCCCAGCATTTT.

CDR3 residues: CSVAWTSRDNEQFF. CDR3 DNA: TGCAGCGTTGCCTGGACTAGCCGAGACAATGAGCAGTTCTTC. The gene calls are TRBV29-1 and TRBJ2-1; 8 bases fit TRBD2. V lost 4 bases and J lost 5; bases outside the gene matches: 7. This CDR3 region has 14 residues. Looked up from germline, CDR1 is SQVTM and CDR2 is ANQGSEA.

The J gene is TRBJ2-2, the V gene TRBV20-1, with D possibly TRBD1 on 6 matching bases. This CDR3 is built from 14 residues. The germline V and J ends were trimmed by 2 bases and 0 bases, with 7 bases remaining between them. Germline CDR1 DFQATT, CDR2 SNEGSKA (reference sequence). The CDR3 nucleotides read TGCAGTGCTAGACGGACAGCGAACACCGGGGAGCTGTTTTTT. The encoded protein is CSARRTANTGELFF.

This clonotype was found a few times. This sequence joins TRBV6-2 or TRBV6-3 and TRBJ2-1; D remains unclear. The CDR3 covers 15 residues. Trimming took off 3 bases at V and 0 bases at J, with 9 bases between the two ends. The germline V gene has CDR1 MNHEY and CDR2 SVGEGT. The CDR3 here is CASSYTVSSYNEQFF. DNA for the CDR3: TGTGCCAGCAGTTATACGGTGAGCTCCTACAATGAGCAGTTCTTC.

The chain links TRBV5-1 to TRBJ1-1; D unclear. V gave up 5 bases and J gave up 0 bases, with 14 bases separating them. Germline CDR1 reads SGHRS; CDR2 reads YFSETQ. The CDR3 consists of 15 residues. CDR3 in amino acids: CASSEFGRMNTEAFF. CDR3 coding DNA: TGCGCCAGCAGTGAATTCGGGAGGATGAACACTGAAGCTTTCTTT.

This clonotype appeared a few times. The rearrangement joins TRBV10-3 to TRBJ2-6, with TRBD2 as a possible D gene (6 bases). Per the germline V gene, CDR1 is ENHRY and CDR2 is SYGVKD. Trimming took off 0 bases at V and 7 bases at J, with 13 bases between the two ends. This CDR3 has 16 amino acids. The CDR3 DNA is TGTGCCATCAGTGAGTCGGCGGGACTTCCCGCCAACGTCCTGACTTTC. Translation gives CAISESAGLPANVLTF.

This clonotype was picked up many times. This rearrangement joins TRBV6-2 or TRBV6-3 to TRBJ2-7; no clear D gene. Germline assignment: CDR1 MNHEY and CDR2 SVGEGT. The CDR3 is made up of 13 amino acids. The V end was cut by 2 bases, the J end by 9 bases, with 14 bases between. In DNA, the CDR3 is TGTGCCAGCAGTTACCGGACCCCACCGTGGCAGTACTTC. Protein sequence: CASSYRTPPWQYF.